These 23 T cell receptor beta chains were all obtained from the same sample, sequenced in a study of beta chain features in type 1 diabetes. Findings and limits, study-wide: TCRB CDR3s were moderately but significantly shorter in Type 1 diabetes patients in all four CD4+ subsets.

The entirety of the isolated RNA underwent reverse transcription, so expressed TCRB transcripts were sequenced. Here immunoSEQ multiplex PCR was the method, and the copy in TCRdb shows in-frame clones only, minus some. The repertoire holds 640,000 or so clones, around 15% seen once, with approximately 0.043% in the top ten. Their cognate antigens are unknown. What was sequenced was naive CD4+ T cells from blood. The receptor source for this set is a man younger than 35 with type 1 diabetes.

The V gene is TRBV6-5, the J gene TRBJ1-2; TRBD1 might be the D (6 bases). Deletions cut 8 bases from V and 7 bases from J, with 17 bases between. The CDR3 is made up of 13 amino acids. Germline values: CDR1 MNHEY, CDR2 SVGAGI. The CDR3: CASLNPGGFGYTF. The CDR3 region has the DNA TGTGCCAGCCTCAACCCCGGGGGCTTTGGCTACACCTTC.

The chain employs TRBV29-1 and TRBJ1-5, with unresolved D. CDR1 is SQVTM, CDR2 ANQGSEA, per germline. The CDR3 runs 13 residues. The V gene lost 2 bases and the J gene lost 2 bases, with 7 bases spanning the gap. The CDR3 region is CSVELGRNQPQHF. The DNA of the CDR3 is TGCAGCGTTGAACTAGGTCGCAATCAGCCCCAGCATTTT.

This clone was observed a handful of times. The chain has TRBV9 and TRBJ2-3; 11 nucleotides align to TRBD1. Losses at the gene ends were 3 bases for V and 3 bases for J; bases not matched to a gene: 6. CDR1 and CDR2 (germline): SGDLS, YYNGEE. The length of the CDR3 is 16 residues. CDR3 coding DNA: TGTGCCAGCAGCGCGAGAGGGACAGGGGGTACAGATACGCAGTATTTT. Residues: CASSARGTGGTDTQYF.

This clone was picked up a small number of times. This chain uses TRBV9 with TRBJ1-2; 10 bases align to TRBD1. The germline gives CDR1 SGDLS, CDR2 YYNGEE. The CDR3 runs 16 residues. V shed 0 bases and J 1 base; nucleotides not matched to a gene: 3. The CDR3 DNA follows: TGTGCCAGCAGCGTAGATGGGACAGGGGTTAACTATGGCTACACCTTC. This encodes CASSVDGTGVNYGYTF. The full variable domain, its missing parts supplied by reference TRBV9 and TRBJ1-2, is DSGVTQTPKHLITATGQRVTLRCSPRSGDLSVYWYQQSLDQGLQFLIQYYNGEERAKGNILERFSAQQFPDLHSELNLSSLELGDSALYFCASSVDGTGVNYGYTFGSGTRLTVV.

This chain uses TRBV9 with TRBJ1-5; D ambiguous. The CDR3 sequence is 14 residues long. Trimming took off 3 bases at V and 7 bases at J, with 14 bases between the two ends. CDR1 and CDR2 from the germline V gene are SGDLS and YYNGEE. CDR3 sequence reads: CASSAPGPGQPQHF. The DNA for the CDR3 is TGTGCCAGCAGCGCGCCGGGCCCCGGGCAGCCCCAGCATTTT.

The chain's CDR3 is CASSVHYEQYF. In nucleotides, the CDR3 is TGTGCCAGCAGTGTACACTACGAGCAGTACTTC. The chain uses TRBV6-6 and TRBJ2-7; no reliable D call. Germline V gene sequence: CDR1 MNHNY, CDR2 SVGAGI (reference sequence). The CDR3 is 11 residues long. Trimming left V 5 bases short and J 3 bases short, with 5 bases between.

The chain joins TRBV29-1 to TRBJ2-5; D tentatively reads TRBD1 or TRBD2 (6 bases each). CDR1 and CDR2 (germline): SQVTM, ANQGSEA. This CDR3 spans 11 amino acids. Trimming left V 7 bases short and J 6 bases short, with 12 bases between. The CDR3 protein is CSGGATQTQYF. Here the CDR3 DNA reads TGCAGCGGGGGGGCCACACAGACCCAGTACTTC.

This clone has a handful of counts. The V call is TRBV7-9, the J call TRBJ2-1, with D tentatively TRBD1 or TRBD2 (6 bases each). This CDR3 region has 15 residues. V lost 5 bases, J lost 4 bases, and 15 bases lay in between. The V gene's germline CDR1 is SEHNR and CDR2 FQNEAQ (reference sequence). As DNA, the CDR3 is TGTGCCAGCAGCCGAGGGGGGCCACGATACAATGAGCAGTTCTTC. Translating it yields CASSRGGPRYNEQFF.

This clone was seen only a few times. J is TRBJ1-2 and V is TRBV28; D call uncertain. CDR1 and CDR2 (germline): MDHEN, SYDVKM. The CDR3 covers 16 residues. Trimming stripped 5 bases from V and 3 bases from J, with 19 bases between. The CDR3 is CASSPKPPGKDYGYTF. CDR3 coding DNA: TGTGCCAGCAGTCCGAAGCCCCCCGGAAAAGACTATGGCTACACCTTC.

This rearrangement joins TRBV18 to TRBJ1-1, with D possibly being TRBD1 (5 bases). Germline assignment: CDR1 KGHSH and CDR2 LQKENI. The CDR3 is 14 amino acids. The V end lost 2 bases, the J end lost 5 bases, and 12 bases lay between the germline ends. Here the CDR3 DNA reads TGTGCCAGCTCACCATGGGGCCGGGGGACTGAAGCTTTCTTT. It codes for CASSPWGRGTEAFF.

The V gene is TRBV25-1, the J gene TRBJ2-2; TRBD1 aligns across 9 bases. J lost 0 bases, V lost 5 bases, and 10 bases had no gene match. Germline V gives CDR1 MGHDK, CDR2 SYGVNS. This CDR3 spans 18 amino acids. The CDR3 DNA is TGTGCCAGCAGTCTCACCCGGACAGGGGCGACGAACACCGGGGAGCTGTTTTTT. The encoded protein is CASSLTRTGATNTGELFF.

The V call is TRBV15, the J call TRBJ2-7; D might be TRBD1 or TRBD2, each matching 5 bases. Germline V gene sequence: CDR1 LNHNV, CDR2 YYDKDF (reference sequence). The CDR3 loop spans 17 amino acids. The V gene lost 0 bases and the J gene lost 1 base, with 16 bases spanning the gap. The CDR3 reads CATSRDRKGTASYEQYF. For the CDR3, the DNA is TGTGCCACCAGCAGAGATCGAAAGGGGACCGCGTCCTACGAGCAGTACTTC.

J is TRBJ1-5 and V is TRBV7-2; no clear D gene. The CDR3 spans 13 residues. CDR1 and CDR2 (germline): SGHTA, FQGNSA. Trimming took off 1 base at V and 9 bases at J, with 10 bases between the two ends. The CDR3: CASSLESFRPQHF. In DNA form, the CDR3 reads TGTGCCAGCAGCTTAGAGAGCTTCCGGCCCCAGCATTTT.

This clone was counted a few times. The V and J genes are TRBV11-2 and TRBJ2-3, with D perhaps matching TRBD2 (6 bases). The V end lost 6 bases, the J end lost 8 bases, and 15 bases lay between the germline ends. The CDR3 is 13 amino acids. Germline assignment: CDR1 SGHAT and CDR2 FQNNGV. The CDR3 loop reads CASRGTGVGTQYF. For the CDR3, the DNA is TGTGCCAGCAGGGGGACGGGGGTCGGTACGCAGTATTTT.

Concerning this clone itself: This CDR3 is also generated by other DNA sequences in the sample. The rearrangement links TRBV6-5 to TRBJ1-3; D is uncertain. V lost 0 bases and J lost 4, with 7 bases in between. The germline gives CDR1 MNHEY, CDR2 SVGAGI. The CDR3 runs 14 residues. In nucleotides, the CDR3 is TGTGCCAGCAGTTACTCTTCCGGCGGAAACACCATATATTTT. Translation gives CASSYSSGGNTIYF.

This clone showed up just a few times. The chain joins TRBV10-3 to TRBJ1-4; D not certain. The CDR3 extends over 11 amino acids. Germline CDR1 reads ENHRY; CDR2 reads SYGVKD. Trimming left V 6 bases short and J 7 bases short, with 6 bases between. In nucleotides, the CDR3 is TGTGCCATCAGGGGAGGTGAAAAACTGTTTTTT. As protein: CAIRGGEKLFF.

The chain has TRBV4-3 and TRBJ1-1; D is unclear. The CDR3 spans 15 residues. V lost 3 bases and J 3 bases, leaving 14 bases between the germline ends. CDR1 and CDR2 from the germline V gene are LGHNA and YSLEER. CDR3 loop: CASSHIIGGYTEAFF. The CDR3 bases are TGCGCCAGCAGCCACATCATCGGCGGATACACTGAAGCTTTCTTT.

The table lists this clone with a few counts. The chain employs TRBV19 and TRBJ1-2; 8 bases line up with TRBD1. The CDR3 is 14 amino acids. Germline V lookup: CDR1 LNHDA, CDR2 SQIVND (reference sequence). With V trimmed by 6 bases and J by 8 bases, 11 bases remained unmatched. The CDR3 DNA is TGTGCCAGTAGCATCGACAGGGGCGCACAAGGCTACACCTTC. Translating it yields CASSIDRGAQGYTF.

Written as DNA, the CDR3 is TGTGCCTGGGGGACAGGACACAATCAGCCCCAGCATTTT. Translating gives CAWGTGHNQPQHF. The chain is built from TRBV30 and TRBJ1-5, with 8 bases lining up with TRBD1. The CDR3 length is 13 residues. The ends lost 5 bases at V and 3 bases at J; junction bases unmatched: 3. Germline CDR1 reads GTSNPN; CDR2 reads SVGIG (reference sequence).

This clone showed up many times. The chain carries TRBV7-9 and TRBJ1-6; D unresolved. The CDR3 sequence is 17 residues long. V was pared by 6 bases and J by 7 bases, with 22 bases between. CDR1 and CDR2 (germline): SEHNR, FQNEAQ (reference sequence). The CDR3 sequence is CASSPPSSGRRNSPLHF. CDR3 nucleotides: TGTGCCAGCAGTCCCCCCTCCTCGGGCCGAAGGAATTCACCCCTCCACTTT. Variable domain in full (rest from reference TRBV7-9 and TRBJ1-6): DTGVSQNPRHKITKRGQNVTFRCDPISEHNRLYWYRQTLGQGPEFLTYFQNEAQLEKSRLLSDRFSAERPKGSFSTLEIQRTEQGDSAMYLCASSPPSSGRRNSPLHFGNGTRLTVT.

This clone was seen only a few times. The chain employs TRBV25-1 and TRBJ2-2; 12 positions match TRBD2. CDR1 MGHDK and CDR2 SYGVNS come from the germline V gene. Germline trimming cut 2 bases from V and 6 bases from J; bases unmatched to any gene: 4. There are 16 residues in the CDR3. CDR3 region: CASSEPRLAGAGELFF. In nucleotides, the CDR3 is TGTGCCAGCAGTGAACCCAGACTAGCGGGAGCCGGGGAGCTGTTTTTT.

This chain connects TRBV5-1 to TRBJ2-4; TRBD2 aligns across 8 bases. The germline gives CDR1 SGHRS, CDR2 YFSETQ. V lost 0 bases, J lost 5 bases, and 4 bases stayed unmatched. This CDR3 is 15 amino acids long. As DNA, the CDR3 is TGCGCCAGCAGCTTGGCCCCGGGAGGGGAAAACATTCAGTACTTC. Its protein product is CASSLAPGGENIQYF. Complete variable domain (other parts from reference TRBV5-1 and TRBJ2-4): KAGVTQTPRYLIKTRGQQVTLSCSPISGHRSVSWYQQTPGQGLQFLFEYFSETQRNKGNFPGRFSGRQFSNSRSEMNVSTLELGDSALYLCASSLAPGGENIQYFGAGTRLSVL.

This clone has only a few counts. This chain connects TRBV9 to TRBJ2-7; 9 nucleotides line up with TRBD1. Germline V gene data show CDR1 as SGDLS and CDR2 as YYNGEE. Trimming cost V 4 bases and J 2 bases; bases outside gene matches: 4. CDR3 length: 14 amino acids. The chain's CDR3 is CASSSGTGPYEQYF. The CDR3 region has the DNA TGTGCCAGCAGCTCAGGGACAGGGCCCTACGAGCAGTACTTC. Variable domain in full (rest from reference TRBV9 and TRBJ2-7): DSGVTQTPKHLITATGQRVTLRCSPRSGDLSVYWYQQSLDQGLQFLIQYYNGEERAKGNILERFSAQQFPDLHSELNLSSLELGDSALYFCASSSGTGPYEQYFGPGTRLTVT.